The clone carrying this T cell receptor beta chain was seen a handful of times. Antigen unknown. The ends lost 2 bases at V and 0 bases at J; junction bases unmatched: 6. This CDR3 is built from 18 residues. The V gene's germline CDR1 is KGHDR and CDR2 SFDVKD. This record comes from a study of T cells after yellow fever vaccination. Findings and caveats of the study: Only a small proportion of the clonotypes turned up in both the CD4 and the CD8 compartments, likely arising from convergent recombination.

MiXCR, run by TCRdb on the 5' RACE reads, gives a single entry per CDR3 protein. Of hundreds of thousands of distinct CDR3 sequences listed, around a sixth were seen once; the top ten hold 15% to 20%. This clonotype was obtained from a man in his late teens or twenties who received the YFV17D yellow fever vaccine. Sequenced here: PBMCs, sampled before the yellow fever booster vaccination. The rearrangement uses TRBV24-1 and TRBJ1-2, with 12 nucleotides matching TRBD1. As DNA, the CDR3 is TGTGCCACCAGTGATTCCCGGGACAGGGGGCAGACTAACTATGGCTACACCTTC. Protein sequence: CATSDSRDRGQTNYGYTF.